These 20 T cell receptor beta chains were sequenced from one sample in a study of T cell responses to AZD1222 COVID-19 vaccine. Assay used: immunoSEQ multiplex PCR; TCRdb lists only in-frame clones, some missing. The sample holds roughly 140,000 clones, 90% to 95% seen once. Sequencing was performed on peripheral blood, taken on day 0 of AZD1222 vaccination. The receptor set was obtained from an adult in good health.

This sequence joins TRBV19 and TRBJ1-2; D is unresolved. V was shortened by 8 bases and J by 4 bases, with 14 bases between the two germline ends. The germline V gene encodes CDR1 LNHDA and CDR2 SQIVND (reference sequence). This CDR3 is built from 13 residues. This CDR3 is CASRRETGYGYTF. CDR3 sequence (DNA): TGTGCCAGTCGAAGGGAGACTGGCTATGGCTACACCTTC.

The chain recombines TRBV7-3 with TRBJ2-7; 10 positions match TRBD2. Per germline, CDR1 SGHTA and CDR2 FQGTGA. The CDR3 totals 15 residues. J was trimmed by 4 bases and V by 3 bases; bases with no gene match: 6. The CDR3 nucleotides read TGTGCCAGCAGCTTCAGCGGGAGGGATTCTTACGAGCAGTACTTC. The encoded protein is CASSFSGRDSYEQYF.

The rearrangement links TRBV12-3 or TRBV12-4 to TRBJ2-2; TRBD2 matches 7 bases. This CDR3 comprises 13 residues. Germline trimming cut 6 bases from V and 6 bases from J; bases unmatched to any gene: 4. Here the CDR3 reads CASSRTSAGELFF. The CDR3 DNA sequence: TGTGCCAGCAGCCGAACTAGCGCCGGGGAGCTGTTTTTT.

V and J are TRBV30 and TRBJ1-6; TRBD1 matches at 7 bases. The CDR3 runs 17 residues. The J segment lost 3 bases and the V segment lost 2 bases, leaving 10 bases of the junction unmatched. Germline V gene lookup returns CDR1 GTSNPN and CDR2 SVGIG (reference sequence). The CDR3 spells CAWSYLPGTVYNSPLHF. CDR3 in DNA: TGTGCCTGGAGTTACCTTCCCGGGACAGTCTATAATTCACCCCTCCACTTT.

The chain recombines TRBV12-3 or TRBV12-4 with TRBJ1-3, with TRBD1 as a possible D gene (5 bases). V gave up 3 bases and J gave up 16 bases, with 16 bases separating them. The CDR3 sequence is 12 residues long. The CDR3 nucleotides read TGTGCCAGCAGTTTTGCAGGGTCTGGTCGGTATTTT. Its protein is CASSFAGSGRYF.

CDR3 nucleotides: TGTGCCAGTAGTCCCGACTCAGATACGCAGTATTTT. Translating it yields CASSPDSDTQYF. The V gene is TRBV19, the J gene TRBJ2-3; D ambiguous. The CDR3 length is 12 residues. V was shortened by 5 bases and J by 4 bases, with 7 bases between the two germline ends. From germline, CDR1 is LNHDA and CDR2 SQIVND (reference sequence).

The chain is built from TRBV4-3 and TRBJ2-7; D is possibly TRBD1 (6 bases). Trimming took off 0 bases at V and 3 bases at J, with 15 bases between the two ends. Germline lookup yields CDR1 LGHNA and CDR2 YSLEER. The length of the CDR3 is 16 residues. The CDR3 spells CASSQDSGGGFYEQYF. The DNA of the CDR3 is TGCGCCAGCAGCCAAGATAGTGGGGGCGGGTTCTACGAGCAGTACTTC.

The CDR3 DNA reads as TGTGCCAGCAGCTTAGGGCCGGCAAACTCTGGAAACACCATATATTTT. Its translation is CASSLGPANSGNTIYF. The V and J genes are TRBV7-2 and TRBJ1-3; D not resolved. There are 16 residues in the CDR3. Per germline, CDR1 SGHTA and CDR2 FQGNSA. V was cut by 1 base and J by 0 bases, with 10 bases left in between.

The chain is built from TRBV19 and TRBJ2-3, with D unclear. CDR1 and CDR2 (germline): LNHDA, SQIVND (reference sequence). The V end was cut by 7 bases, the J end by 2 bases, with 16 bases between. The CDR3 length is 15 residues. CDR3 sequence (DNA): TGTGCCAGTACTTCACTCGGCAGCCTCACAGATACGCAGTATTTT. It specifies CASTSLGSLTDTQYF.

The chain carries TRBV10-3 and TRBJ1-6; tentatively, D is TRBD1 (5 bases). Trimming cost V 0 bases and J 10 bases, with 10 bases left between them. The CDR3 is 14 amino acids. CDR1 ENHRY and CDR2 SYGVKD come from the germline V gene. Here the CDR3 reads CAISESAGSSPLHF. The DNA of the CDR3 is TGTGCCATCAGTGAGTCTGCAGGGAGCTCACCCCTCCACTTT.

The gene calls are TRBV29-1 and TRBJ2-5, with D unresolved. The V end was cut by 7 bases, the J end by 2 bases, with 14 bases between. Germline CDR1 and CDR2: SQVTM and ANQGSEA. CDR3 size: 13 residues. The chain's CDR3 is CSAEPRPQETQYF. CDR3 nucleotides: TGCAGCGCCGAGCCAAGGCCGCAAGAGACCCAGTACTTC.

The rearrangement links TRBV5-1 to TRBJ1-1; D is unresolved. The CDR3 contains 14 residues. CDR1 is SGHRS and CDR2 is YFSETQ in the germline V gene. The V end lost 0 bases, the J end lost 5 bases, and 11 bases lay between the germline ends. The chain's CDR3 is CASSLDPLGTEAFF. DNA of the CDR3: TGCGCCAGCAGCTTGGATCCTTTGGGGACTGAAGCTTTCTTT.

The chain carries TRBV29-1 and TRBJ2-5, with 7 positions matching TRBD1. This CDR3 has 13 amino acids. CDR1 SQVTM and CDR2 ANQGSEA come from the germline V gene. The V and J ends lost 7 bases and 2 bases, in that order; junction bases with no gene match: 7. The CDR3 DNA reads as TGCAGCGGCACCGGGACAGCACAAGAGACCCAGTACTTC. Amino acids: CSGTGTAQETQYF.

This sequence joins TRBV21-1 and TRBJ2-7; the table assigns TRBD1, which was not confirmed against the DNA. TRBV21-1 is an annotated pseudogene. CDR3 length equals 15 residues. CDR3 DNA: TGTGCCAGCGGACCAAGACAGGAATACTCCTACGAGCAGTACTTC. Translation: CASGPRQEYSYEQYF.

This CDR3 reads CASRRTGQNLWNEQYF. CDR3 bases: TGTGCCAGCAGACGGACCGGCCAAAACCTCTGGAACGAGCAGTACTTC. The gene calls are TRBV2 and TRBJ2-7; no reliable D call. V was pared by 6 bases and J by 5 bases, with 23 bases between. Germline CDR1 SNHLY, CDR2 FYNNEI. The CDR3 totals 16 residues.

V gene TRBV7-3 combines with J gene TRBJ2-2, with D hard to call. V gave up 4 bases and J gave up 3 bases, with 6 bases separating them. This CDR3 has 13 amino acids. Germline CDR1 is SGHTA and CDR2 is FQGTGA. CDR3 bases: TGTGCCAGCAGCTCCTCTTACACCGGGGAGCTGTTTTTT. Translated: CASSSSYTGELFF. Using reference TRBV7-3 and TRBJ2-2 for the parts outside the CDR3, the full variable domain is GAGVSQTPSNKVTEKGKYVELRCDPISGHTALYWYRQSLGQGPEFLIYFQGTGAADDSGLPNDRFFAVRPEGSVSTLKIQRTERGDSAVYLCASSSSYTGELFFGEGSRLTVL.

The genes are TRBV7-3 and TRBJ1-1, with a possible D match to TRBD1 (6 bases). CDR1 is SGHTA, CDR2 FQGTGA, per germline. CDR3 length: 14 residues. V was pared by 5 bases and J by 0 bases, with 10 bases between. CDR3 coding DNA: TGTGCCAGCAGCCGGGACACCATGAACACTGAAGCTTTCTTT. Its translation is CASSRDTMNTEAFF.

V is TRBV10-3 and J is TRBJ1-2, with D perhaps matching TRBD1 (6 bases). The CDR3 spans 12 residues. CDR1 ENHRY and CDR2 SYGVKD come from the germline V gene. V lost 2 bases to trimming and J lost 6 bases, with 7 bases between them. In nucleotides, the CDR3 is TGTGCCATCAGTGAGGCAGGGGATGGCTACACCTTC. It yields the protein CAISEAGDGYTF.

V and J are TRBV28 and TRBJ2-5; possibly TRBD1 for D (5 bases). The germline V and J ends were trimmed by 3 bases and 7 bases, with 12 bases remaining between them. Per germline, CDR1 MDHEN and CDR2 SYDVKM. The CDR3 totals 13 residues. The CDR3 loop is CASSLGQPPTQYF. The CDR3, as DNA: TGTGCCAGCAGTTTGGGGCAGCCCCCGACCCAGTACTTC.

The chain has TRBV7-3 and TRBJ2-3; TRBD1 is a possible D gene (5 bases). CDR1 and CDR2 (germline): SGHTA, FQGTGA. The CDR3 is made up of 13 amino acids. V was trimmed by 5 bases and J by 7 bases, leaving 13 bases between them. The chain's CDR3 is CASSPEGVNTQYF. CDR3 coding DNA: TGTGCCAGCAGCCCCGAAGGGGTTAATACGCAGTATTTT.